A selection of T cell receptor beta chains follows, all from one sample in a study of identical twins. MiXCR was run by TCRdb on the 5' RACE reads, yielding one entry per CDR3 protein. The sample records under 300,000 distinct CDR3 sequences, more than 9.5% being singletons. These data were also reused for a study on yellow fever vaccine responses in identical twins.

Sequenced material: memory (CD45RO+) T cells sorted from blood. The receptors derive from a woman under 30 in good health. CDR3s include the opening cysteine and the closing phenylalanine or tryptophan. The order of the fields is D gene, J gene, V gene, clone size, CDR3 DNA, CDR3 protein. A D gene is named only where the DNA matches it firmly. Some rows have no size entry. The others give once, few or many, or a class for an expanded clone.

D: TRBD1
J: TRBJ2-7
V: TRBV12-3/TRBV12-4
size: -
DNA: TGTGCCAGCAGTCTTCGACAGGGGAAGGACGAGCAGTACTTC
CDR3: CASSLRQGKDEQYF

D: -
J: TRBJ2-7
V: TRBV20-1
size: -
DNA: TGCAGTGGGCGGCGGGGACCCTACGAGCAGTACTTC
CDR3: CSGRRGPYEQYF

D: -
J: TRBJ2-3
V: TRBV5-1
size: few
DNA: TGCGCCAGCAGCTTGGGCATCCGGGACACTCGCACAGATACGCAGTATTTT
CDR3: CASSLGIRDTRTDTQYF

D: -
J: TRBJ1-1
V: TRBV5-1
size: -
DNA: TGCGCCAGCAGCTTGGAGGGAGGGAGAGAATCTGAAGCTTTCTTT
CDR3: CASSLEGGRESEAFF

D: TRBD1
J: TRBJ2-7
V: TRBV3-1
size: few
DNA: TGTGCCAGCAGCCGACAGGGTAAATACGAGCAGTACTTC
CDR3: CASSRQGKYEQYF

D: TRBD1
J: TRBJ2-5
V: TRBV11-2
size: -
DNA: TGTGCCAGTGAACGGGACAGGGCAGAGACCCAGTACTTC
CDR3: CASERDRAETQYF

D: TRBD1
J: TRBJ2-3
V: TRBV27
size: few
DNA: TGTGCCAGCACCCGAAAGGGGACAGGAAACACAGATACGCAGTATTTT
CDR3: CASTRKGTGNTDTQYF

D: TRBD2
J: TRBJ2-5
V: TRBV2
size: many
DNA: TGTGCCAGCAGTGTGGGACTAGCCCGGGAGACCCAGTACTTC
CDR3: CASSVGLARETQYF

D: -
J: TRBJ2-2
V: TRBV6-5
size: -
DNA: TGTGCCAGCAGTTACGGGGGTGAAGGGACCGGGGAGCTGTTTTTT
CDR3: CASSYGGEGTGELFF

D: -
J: TRBJ2-1
V: TRBV7-2
size: -
DNA: TGTGCCAGCAGACAAACCGTCAGACTAGATGGGCAGTTCTTC
CDR3: CASRQTVRLDGQFF

D: -
J: TRBJ1-4
V: TRBV6-4
size: -
DNA: TGTCACACCACGCCATCAAATGAAAAACTGTTTTTT
CDR3: CHTTPSNEKLFF

D: -
J: TRBJ2-5
V: TRBV6-1
size: -
DNA: TGTGCCAGCAGCCTCGACAGGAACCAAGAGACCCAGTACTTC
CDR3: CASSLDRNQETQYF

D: -
J: TRBJ1-5
V: TRBV3-1
size: many
DNA: TGTGCCAGCAGCCAAACCTTGGGGCAGCCCCAGCATTTT
CDR3: CASSQTLGQPQHF

D: -
J: TRBJ2-1
V: TRBV7-2
size: many
DNA: TGTGCCAGCAGCTTACGACATCGGGAAGGGAATGAGCAGTTCTTC
CDR3: CASSLRHREGNEQFF

D: -
J: TRBJ1-1
V: TRBV20-1
size: few
DNA: TGCAGTGCTATAATGCACGACACTGAAGCTTTCTTT
CDR3: CSAIMHDTEAFF

D: -
J: TRBJ2-1
V: TRBV24-1
size: -
DNA: TGTGCCACCACGGGAGACTACAATGAGCAGTTCTTC
CDR3: CATTGDYNEQFF

D: -
J: TRBJ1-1
V: TRBV18
size: -
DNA: TGTGCCAGCTCACCAACACCGACTGAAGCTTTCTTT
CDR3: CASSPTPTEAFF

D: -
J: TRBJ2-5
V: TRBV5-8
size: -
DNA: TGTGCCAGCCCACTGGGGTCAGAAGAGACCCAGTACTTC
CDR3: CASPLGSEETQYF

D: -
J: TRBJ2-3
V: TRBV20-1
size: -
DNA: TGCAGTGCTAGAGGAAGCACAGATACGCAGTATTTT
CDR3: CSARGSTDTQYF

D: -
J: TRBJ2-7
V: TRBV7-9
size: few
DNA: TGTGTCAGCAGCTTAGACTTACTGTCCTACGAGCAGTACTTC
CDR3: CVSSLDLLSYEQYF

D: -
J: TRBJ2-2
V: TRBV6-5
size: many
DNA: TGTGCCAGCAGTTACTCGGGGGTTTTTGGAAGGTCGAACACCGGGGAGCTGTTTTTT
CDR3: CASSYSGVFGRSNTGELFF

D: -
J: TRBJ1-6
V: TRBV12-3/TRBV12-4
size: -
DNA: TGTGCCAGCAGTGAAAAACAGGGAACACCCCTCCACTTT
CDR3: CASSEKQGTPLHF

D: TRBD2
J: TRBJ2-1
V: TRBV11-1
size: few
DNA: TGTGCCAGCAGCTTTGTGACGGGAGGGAAGAATGAGCAGTTCTTC
CDR3: CASSFVTGGKNEQFF

D: TRBD1
J: TRBJ2-2
V: TRBV24-1
size: few
DNA: TGTGCCACCAGTGTTAGGGGACAGACGAACACCGGGGAGCTGTTTTTT
CDR3: CATSVRGQTNTGELFF

D: -
J: TRBJ1-2
V: TRBV29-1
size: few
DNA: TGCAGCTCTCTCGGGGCGAATGGCTACACCTTC
CDR3: CSSLGANGYTF